The source of this T cell receptor (beta chain) is a study of B cell selection in AIRE deficiency. Whole-study results and caveats: About 29% of healthy-donor shared Treg TCRbeta sequences appeared in patient Tconv cells.

Produced via immunoSEQ multiplex PCR; TCRdb's table is partial and in-frame only. The data contain 28,000 or so clones, around 93% of them singletons. CDR3 size: 15 residues. Trimming at V came to 2 bases and at J to 0 bases, leaving 1 base not matched to a gene. The germline V gene encodes CDR1 SGHDT and CDR2 YYEEEE. Sorted regulatory T cells were CD4-positive, CD25-high and CD127-low or negative. With regard to this clone: Antigen specificity is unknown.

The sequenced material came from CD4+CD25+ Tregs sorted from PBMCs. The rearrangement joins TRBV5-6 to TRBJ2-1; 8 bases are a match to TRBD2. The sequence came from a human donor in good health. As DNA, the CDR3 is TGTGCCAGCAGCTTCCGGGGGGGCTCCTACAATGAGCAGTTCTTC. It specifies CASSFRGGSYNEQFF.